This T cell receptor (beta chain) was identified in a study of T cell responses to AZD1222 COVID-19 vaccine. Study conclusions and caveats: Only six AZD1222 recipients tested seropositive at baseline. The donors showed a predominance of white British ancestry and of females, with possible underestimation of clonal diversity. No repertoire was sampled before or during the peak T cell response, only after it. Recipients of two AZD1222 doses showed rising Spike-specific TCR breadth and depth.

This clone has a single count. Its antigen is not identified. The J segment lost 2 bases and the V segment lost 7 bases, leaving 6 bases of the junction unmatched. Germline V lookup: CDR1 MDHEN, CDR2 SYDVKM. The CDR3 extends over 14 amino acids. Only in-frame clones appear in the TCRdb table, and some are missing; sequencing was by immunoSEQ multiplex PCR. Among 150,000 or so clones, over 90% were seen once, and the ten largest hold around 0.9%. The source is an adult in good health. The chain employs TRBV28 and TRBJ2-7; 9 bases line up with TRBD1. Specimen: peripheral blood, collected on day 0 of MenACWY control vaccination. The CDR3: CASNRDREPYEQYF. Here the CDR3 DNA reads TGTGCCAGCAACAGGGACAGGGAGCCCTACGAGCAGTACTTC.